These T cell receptor beta chains were read from a single sample in a study of identical twins. TCRdb fed the 5' RACE reads into MiXCR, producing one record per CDR3 protein. This table holds under 250,000 distinct CDR3 sequences, around 9.6% found once. Sequencing was done on a sample of memory (CD45RO+) T cells sorted from blood. These receptors were collected from a woman under 30 in good health. CDR3s include the opening cysteine and the closing phenylalanine or tryptophan.

v_call	j_call	cdr3_length	cdr3_aa
TRBV30	TRBJ2-7	15	CAWSVGPHPTYEQYF
TRBV12-3/TRBV12-4	TRBJ1-6	15	CASSFHSEYNSPLHF
TRBV6-1	TRBJ2-1	15	CASSRQGNSYNEQFF
TRBV5-5	TRBJ1-2	16	CASSLGTGLGNYGYTF
TRBV18	TRBJ2-3	15	CASSPPRGREDTQYF
TRBV15	TRBJ2-2	17	CATSFQPPGQGSGELFF
TRBV20-1	TRBJ1-1	11	CSAREETEAFF
TRBV5-1	TRBJ1-1	15	CASSVMDSSNTEAFF
TRBV5-1	TRBJ2-2	11	CASSRSEELFF
TRBV6-5	TRBJ2-7	11	CASSYLTEQYF
TRBV12-3/TRBV12-4	TRBJ1-1	11	CASSLRFEAFF
TRBV18	TRBJ2-2	15	CASSSGGYQTGELFF
TRBV15	TRBJ2-1	15	CATSAVRGGPVEQFF
TRBV20-1	TRBJ2-5	16	CSARVLERALLETQYF
TRBV9	TRBJ2-1	14	CASSAPTRGNEQFF
TRBV7-9	TRBJ1-2	15	CASSLGSSGNYGYTF
TRBV29-1	TRBJ2-7	13	CSTSKGGSYEQYF
TRBV30	TRBJ2-1	14	CAWVQQGGYNEQFF
TRBV6-5	TRBJ2-6	18	CASSFQFHRSSGANVLTF
TRBV20-1	TRBJ2-7	16	CSATGTSGRAGYEQYF
TRBV19	TRBJ2-1	13	CASRGTEGNEQFF